This T cell receptor beta chain was profiled in a study of patients and donors after allogeneic stem cell transplantation. For this clonotype: A single base separates this from a much larger clone, so it may be a read error.

CDR1 and CDR2 from the germline V gene are SEHNR and FQNEAQ (reference sequence). The CDR3 covers 14 residues. TCRdb reprocessed the RT-PCR reads with MiXCR, giving one entry per CDR3 protein. Found here are approximately 37,000 distinct CDR3 sequences, more than 30% of them singletons; the top ten hold approximately 79%. Sequences were obtained from blood, either unsorted or a sorted T cell fraction (not recorded which). The sequence derives from a human donor who was either an allogeneic HSCT recipient or a stem cell or donor lymphocyte infusion donor (not recorded which). It is not recorded whose cells these are; they may come from a transplant donor. V is TRBV7-9 and J is TRBJ1-1; D is unclear. The CDR3 sequence is CVSGGAEKNTEAFF. CDR3 nucleotide sequence: TGTGTCAGCGGCGGCGCAGAGAAGAACACTGAAGCTTTCTTT.